This entry concerns a single TCR beta chain. The target antigen is unknown. This sample is part of a study of Ad26.COV2.S vaccination and SARS-CoV-2 variants. Study overall: Donor was one of the participants in the Ad26.COV2.S arm of the COV1001 trial.

Treatment noted: about 20 received Ad26.COV2.S at low or high dose, single or two shots; about 5 received placebo; per-sample allocation not given. Day 63 after the first injection of vaccine or placebo was the sampling time. Repertoires were generated with immunoSEQ multiplex PCR, while TCRdb's copy carries only in-frame clones and drops some. The sample has 300,000 to 350,000 clones, more than 70% seen once. Study-wide results and caveats: Reportedly, spike-specific CD8+ and CD4+ T cell responses achieved substantial breadth once vaccination had taken place.

Here the sequenced sample was peripheral blood, taken in a trial of Ad26.COV2.S vaccine versus placebo. The receptor was isolated from a person aged 18 to 59 who received the Ad26.COV2.S COVID-19 vaccine or a placebo.

The CDR3 reads CASSVNRKNTEAFF. The CDR3 DNA follows: TGTGCCAGCAGTGTAAACAGAAAAAACACTGAAGCTTTCTTT. This chain uses TRBV2 with TRBJ1-1; no clear D. V was cut by 4 bases and J by 2 bases, with 11 bases left in between. The CDR3 totals 14 residues. Looked up from germline, CDR1 is SNHLY and CDR2 is FYNNEI.